What follows are 19 T cell receptor beta chains derived from one specimen sequenced in a study of T cell repertoires in cytomegalovirus infection. From the reads, TCRdb called clonotypes with MiXCR, one entry per CDR3 protein. The sample contains roughly 500,000 distinct CDR3 sequences, 30% to 40% of which appear only once. What these receptors recognize is not known. The sequences come from cultured PBMCs, collected from culture after CMV antigen stimulation. The receptor source for this set is a human donor in good health (CMV status not recorded). Some clones in this sample may be carry-over from other donors' samples.

This clonotype has a handful of counts. The V gene is TRBV20-1, the J gene TRBJ1-3, with no clear D. CDR3 length: 14 residues. Trimming took off 4 bases at V and 0 bases at J, with 10 bases between the two ends. CDR1 and CDR2 (germline): DFQATT, SNEGSKA (reference sequence). CDR3 region: CSAIDSSSGNTIYF. CDR3 coding DNA: TGCAGTGCTATTGACTCGAGCTCTGGAAACACCATATATTTT.

The chain recombines TRBV18 with TRBJ1-1, with 8 bases matching TRBD1. Trimming at V came to 2 bases and at J to 0 bases, leaving 11 bases not matched to a gene. This CDR3 spans 18 amino acids. CDR1 and CDR2 from the germline V gene are KGHSH and LQKENI. CDR3: CASSPLTRPGGLNTEAFF. The CDR3, as DNA: TGTGCCAGCTCACCATTAACCCGGCCAGGGGGCTTGAACACTGAAGCTTTCTTT.

This chain joins TRBV24-1 and TRBJ2-5; possible D gene TRBD1, 5 bases. Per the germline V gene, CDR1 is KGHDR and CDR2 is SFDVKD. The CDR3 has 12 amino acids. Trimming removed 7 bases at V and 5 bases at J, with 10 bases between. Written as DNA, the CDR3 is TGTGCCACCAGCCAGGGCGGCGAGACCCAGTACTTC. This translates into CATSQGGETQYF.

J is TRBJ2-7 and V is TRBV28; TRBD2 matches 14 bases. This CDR3 spans 19 amino acids. Germline CDR1 MDHEN, CDR2 SYDVKM. The ends lost 5 bases at V and 1 base at J; junction bases unmatched: 13. The CDR3 region is CASSPDRWGLAGESYEQYV. The CDR3 DNA reads TGTGCCAGCAGTCCGGACCGTTGGGGACTAGCGGGGGAATCCTACGAGCAGTACGTC.

The chain combines TRBV2 with TRBJ1-5; TRBD1 might be the D (6 bases). The length of the CDR3 is 13 residues. The germline V gene has CDR1 SNHLY and CDR2 FYNNEI. V lost 10 bases to trimming and J lost 2 bases, with 12 bases between them. Here the CDR3 reads CAIQGSGNQPQHF. As DNA, the CDR3 is TGTGCCATTCAGGGGAGCGGCAATCAGCCCCAGCATTTT.

This chain uses TRBV2 with TRBJ2-1; D gene uncertain. Trimming removed 8 bases at V and 8 bases at J, with 10 bases between. CDR1 is SNHLY, CDR2 FYNNEI, per germline. The CDR3 covers 11 residues. The CDR3 region has the DNA TGTGCCAGCGGGTTGTGGGATGAGCAGTTCTTC. It yields the protein CASGLWDEQFF.

This clonotype was observed a handful of times. V usage is TRBV6-8 and J usage is TRBJ2-7, with 9 bases lining up with TRBD2. The CDR3 sequence is 15 residues long. Trimming cost V 2 bases and J 5 bases; bases outside gene matches: 7. Germline lookup yields CDR1 MNHGY and CDR2 SAAAGT. The CDR3 is CASSYSGRTQDEQYF. Here the CDR3 DNA reads TGTGCCAGCAGTTACAGCGGGAGGACACAAGACGAGCAGTACTTC.

The chain employs TRBV2 and TRBJ1-6; 8 nucleotides line up with TRBD1. From germline, CDR1 is SNHLY and CDR2 FYNNEI. This CDR3 contains 15 residues. The V gene end was trimmed by 4 bases and the J gene end by 7 bases; junction bases not matched to a gene: 6. The CDR3 loop is CASSVGQVENSPLHF. Written as DNA, the CDR3 is TGTGCCAGCAGTGTGGGACAGGTGGAGAATTCACCCCTCCACTTT.

This clonotype was detected a few times. The V gene is TRBV7-2, the J gene TRBJ1-1, with D unclear. The ends were cut back, 1 base at V and 0 bases at J, with 6 bases in the middle. CDR1 and CDR2 (germline): SGHTA, FQGNSA. The CDR3 extends over 14 amino acids. This chain's CDR3 is CASSLEKMNTEAFF. Here the CDR3 DNA reads TGTGCCAGCAGCTTAGAGAAAATGAACACTGAAGCTTTCTTT.

The J gene is TRBJ1-3, the V gene TRBV7-2, with 7 bases aligning to TRBD1. The CDR3 is 15 amino acids. CDR1 and CDR2 from the germline V gene are SGHTA and FQGNSA. V lost 1 base and J lost 3; bases outside the gene matches: 3. The CDR3: CASSLGQGYGNTIYF. CDR3 nucleotides: TGTGCCAGCAGCTTAGGACAGGGTTATGGAAACACCATATATTTT.

There are a few counts of this clonotype. This rearrangement joins TRBV19 to TRBJ1-1, with 10 bases that match TRBD1. This CDR3 has 14 residues. V was pared by 3 bases and J by 5 bases, with 3 bases of the junction left unmatched. Germline V CDR1 and CDR2: LNHDA, SQIVND (reference sequence). The CDR3 DNA follows: TGTGCCAGTAGTATTAGGGGACAGGGGACTGAAGCTTTCTTT. As protein: CASSIRGQGTEAFF.

This clonotype occurred a few times. This chain joins TRBV9 and TRBJ2-1, with D perhaps matching TRBD2 (6 bases). The V gene lost 4 bases and the J gene lost 7 bases, with 30 bases spanning the gap. Germline CDR1 reads SGDLS; CDR2 reads YYNGEE. The CDR3 spans 19 residues. The CDR3 spells CASSPSGGSGTITWNEQFF. In nucleotides, the CDR3 is TGTGCCAGCAGCCCATCTGGAGGTAGCGGAACAATCACGTGGAATGAGCAGTTCTTC.

The CDR3 loop is CSAAETFNEKLFF. CDR3 coding DNA: TGCAGCGCTGCCGAAACCTTTAATGAAAAACTGTTTTTT. The chain joins TRBV29-1 to TRBJ1-4; no clear D. V was trimmed by 7 bases and J by 4 bases, leaving 13 bases between them. Germline V gives CDR1 SQVTM, CDR2 ANQGSEA. This CDR3 has 13 residues.

This clonotype turned up a few times. The V gene is TRBV28, the J gene TRBJ2-4; 14 nucleotides line up with TRBD2. The CDR3 covers 18 residues. Germline-derived CDR1 and CDR2 are MDHEN and SYDVKM. V gave up 10 bases and J gave up 3 bases; unmatched junction bases: 14. The CDR3 region has the DNA TGTGCCACTCTGAGACTAGCGGGAGGGCGGGGAATCAAAAACATTCAGTACTTC. Its protein product is CATLRLAGGRGIKNIQYF.

The rearrangement joins TRBV23-1 to TRBJ1-5; perhaps TRBD1 as D (5 bases). TRBV23-1 is noted as an ORF with a role that remains uncertain. V was shortened by 4 bases and J by 7 bases, with 32 bases between the two germline ends. CDR3 length equals 20 residues. CDR3 amino acids: CASSPLPKAGQPTTIQPQHF. CDR3 nucleotides: TGCGCCAGCAGTCCGCTTCCGAAGGCAGGGCAGCCGACCACTATCCAGCCCCAGCATTTT.

This clonotype was counted ten times or more. The chain has TRBV28 and TRBJ2-7; D is perhaps TRBD2 (5 bases). The CDR3 runs to 14 residues. Trimming took 6 bases from V and 0 from J, leaving 12 bases between them. Germline assignment: CDR1 MDHEN and CDR2 SYDVKM. CDR3 coding DNA: TGTGCCAGCAGCCGCGGGCATCGCTCCTACGAGCAGTACTTC. Protein sequence: CASSRGHRSYEQYF.

The chain is built from TRBV7-2 and TRBJ2-1; D gene unclear. This CDR3 is 15 amino acids long. Deletions cut 1 base from V and 6 bases from J, with 13 bases between. Germline V gene sequence: CDR1 SGHTA, CDR2 FQGNSA. CDR3 protein: CASSLEASTVNEQFF. CDR3 bases: TGTGCCAGCAGCTTAGAGGCCAGCACGGTCAATGAGCAGTTCTTC.

A few counts support this clonotype. An end of the junction does not agree with germline; a read error may underlie this. The J gene is TRBJ2-3, the V gene TRBV7-7, with 8 bases fitting TRBD1. This CDR3 has 13 residues. Germline CDR1 is SSHAT and CDR2 is FNYEAQ (reference sequence). CDR3 in DNA: TGTGCTAGCAGCTTAGACAGGGGAGATACGCAGTATTTT. Its protein is CASSLDRGDTQYF. Complete variable domain (other parts from reference TRBV7-7 and TRBJ2-3): GAGVSQSPRYKVTKRGQDVTLRCDPISSHATLYWYQQALGQGPEFLTYFNYEAQPDKSGLPSDRFSAERPEGSISTLTIQRTEQRDSAMYRCASSLDRGDTQYFGPGTRLTVL.

A few counts support this clonotype. This chain uses TRBV7-9 with TRBJ1-4; no definite D call. Trimming pared 5 bases from V and 2 bases from J, leaving 12 bases between. Germline V gene lookup returns CDR1 SEHNR and CDR2 FQNEAQ (reference sequence). There are 15 residues in the CDR3. The CDR3 sequence: CASSPPRATNEKLFF. Here the CDR3 DNA reads TGTGCCAGCAGCCCCCCGCGGGCTACTAATGAAAAACTGTTTTTT.